These 31 T cell receptor beta chains were sequenced from one sample in a study of cytomegalovirus exposure and HLA in healthy donors. This table comes from immunoSEQ multiplex PCR, and its TCRdb copy is limited to in-frame clones, with some not included. Among some 210,000 clones listed, around 87% were seen once. Sequenced material: PBMCs. The receptors were sampled from a woman aged 18-30 years in good health and CMV-seropositive.

The genes are TRBV28 and TRBJ2-7, with a weak D call TRBD2 (7 bases). This CDR3 contains 14 residues. Germline V gene data show CDR1 as MDHEN and CDR2 as SYDVKM. V lost 8 bases and J lost 2, with 16 bases in between. DNA for the CDR3: TGTGCCAGCTTGAAGGCGGGGGCTGCCTACGAGCAGTACTTC. Amino acids: CASLKAGAAYEQYF.

Here the CDR3 reads CASSQGVGVIFSETQYF. DNA of the CDR3: TGTGCCAGCAGCCAAGGTGTAGGAGTGATATTTTCAGAGACCCAGTACTTC. V and J are TRBV4-2 and TRBJ2-5; D ambiguous. The germline gives CDR1 LGHNA, CDR2 YNFKEQ. Deletions cut 1 base from V and 4 bases from J, with 19 bases between. The CDR3 length is 17 residues.

The chain is built from TRBV28 and TRBJ2-1; D perhaps matches TRBD1 (6 bases). From germline, CDR1 is MDHEN and CDR2 SYDVKM. The V end was cut by 2 bases, the J end by 8 bases, with 16 bases between. The CDR3 covers 15 residues. For the CDR3, the DNA is TGTGCCAGCAGTTTAGGATATACAGGGAGCCATGAGCAGTTCTTC. Protein: CASSLGYTGSHEQFF.

Here the CDR3 DNA reads TGTGCCAGCAGCCCCGGACTAGCGGGAGTCGACGAGCAGTACTTC. This gives the protein CASSPGLAGVDEQYF. This chain links TRBV11-2 with TRBJ2-7; 13 positions agree with TRBD2. V was pared by 5 bases and J by 5 bases, with 6 bases of the junction left unmatched. Germline V gives CDR1 SGHAT, CDR2 FQNNGV. The CDR3 has 15 amino acids.

This clone was seen only once. The CDR3 spells CASSGTGGSTDTQYF. DNA for the CDR3: TGTGCCAGCAGCGGGACAGGGGGAAGCACAGATACGCAGTATTTT. This sequence joins TRBV27 and TRBJ2-3; 11 positions match TRBD1. Germline V CDR1 and CDR2: MNHEY, SMNVEV (reference sequence). V lost 6 bases, J lost 0 bases, and 2 bases stayed unmatched. This CDR3 region has 15 residues.

The CDR3 region is CASSLGDFRTDTQYF. The CDR3, as DNA: TGCGCCAGCAGCTTGGGGGACTTTCGCACAGATACGCAGTATTTT. This chain joins TRBV5-1 and TRBJ2-3; tentatively, D is TRBD2 (6 bases). Germline V lookup: CDR1 SGHRS, CDR2 YFSETQ. The CDR3 loop spans 15 amino acids. Trimming took 0 bases from V and 1 from J, leaving 9 bases between them.

The V gene is TRBV25-1, the J gene TRBJ2-5, with 7 bases aligning to TRBD2. With 4 bases clipped from V and 0 bases from J, the junction kept 5 bases outside the gene matches. The CDR3 sequence is 15 residues long. Per germline, CDR1 MGHDK and CDR2 SYGVNS. The CDR3 region is CASSVLAEYQETQYF. The CDR3 DNA reads as TGTGCCAGCAGTGTTCTAGCGGAGTACCAAGAGACCCAGTACTTC.

By proportion, this clone is medium-sized. The V and J genes are TRBV10-2 and TRBJ2-7, with a possible D match to TRBD2 (6 bases). Germline-derived CDR1 and CDR2 are WSHSY and SAAADI. V was shortened by 7 bases and J by 5 bases, with 15 bases between the two germline ends. This CDR3 is built from 13 residues. The CDR3 DNA reads as TGCGCCAGCACGCGGGGTGGGTTGGACGAGCAGTACTTC. It codes for CASTRGGLDEQYF.

This clone was detected a few times. The chain uses TRBV19 and TRBJ1-2, with a tentative D call TRBD1 (6 bases). Trimming cost V 2 bases and J 8 bases, with 24 bases left between them. Looked up from germline, CDR1 is LNHDA and CDR2 is SQIVND (reference sequence). This CDR3 comprises 17 residues. CDR3 DNA sequence: TGTGCCAGTAGTATATCACTCACGACAGGAGTCGTCCAGGGCTACACCTTC. It yields the protein CASSISLTTGVVQGYTF.

The chain recombines TRBV2 with TRBJ2-7; D call uncertain. There are 16 residues in the CDR3. V was pared by 7 bases and J by 0 bases, with 19 bases between. Germline V lookup: CDR1 SNHLY, CDR2 FYNNEI. CDR3 sequence reads: CASNTAAHEISYEQYF. In DNA form, the CDR3 reads TGTGCCAGCAATACGGCGGCACACGAAATCTCCTACGAGCAGTACTTC.

The chain recombines TRBV28 with TRBJ2-1; 11 bases map to TRBD2. V shed 4 bases and J 8 bases; nucleotides not matched to a gene: 10. In germline, CDR1 is MDHEN, CDR2 SYDVKM. The CDR3 has 16 residues. The CDR3 DNA reads TGTGCCAGCAGTTCCCGACTAGCGGGGACCTTTCATGAGCAGTTCTTC. Translating gives CASSSRLAGTFHEQFF.

This rearrangement joins TRBV13 to TRBJ2-4; D call uncertain. V gave up 1 base and J gave up 1 base, with 8 bases separating them. Germline CDR1 and CDR2: PRHDT and FYEKMQ (reference sequence). CDR3 size: 15 residues. This CDR3 reads CASSLDRRAKNIQYF. In DNA form, the CDR3 reads TGTGCCAGCAGCTTAGATCGTCGGGCCAAAAACATTCAGTACTTC.

The V gene is TRBV27, the J gene TRBJ2-3; a weak D match, TRBD2 (6 bases). The CDR3 sequence is 13 residues long. With 2 bases removed from V and 9 bases from J, the gap between germline ends came to 12 bases. CDR1 and CDR2 from the germline V gene are MNHEY and SMNVEV (reference sequence). The chain's CDR3 is CASSLTRGITQYF. The CDR3 coding sequence is TGTGCCAGCAGTTTAACCCGCGGGATAACGCAGTATTTT.

V is TRBV5-1 and J is TRBJ2-2; TRBD2 agrees at 8 bases. Germline CDR1 reads SGHRS; CDR2 reads YFSETQ. Trimming removed 5 bases from V and 4 bases from J; junction bases left unmatched: 4. CDR3 length: 14 amino acids. The CDR3, as DNA: TGCGCCAGCAGAGGACTAGCCGGCACCGGGGAGCTGTTTTTT. This codes for CASRGLAGTGELFF.

This chain links TRBV27 with TRBJ1-1; D perhaps matches TRBD1 (5 bases). The CDR3 is made up of 14 amino acids. Deletions cut 3 bases from V and 0 bases from J, with 8 bases between. Germline V gene data show CDR1 as MNHEY and CDR2 as SMNVEV (reference sequence). CDR3 region: CASSFQGLNTEAFF. CDR3 nucleotides: TGTGCCAGCAGTTTCCAGGGTTTGAACACTGAAGCTTTCTTT.

This chain uses TRBV18 with TRBJ1-5; D ambiguous. From germline, CDR1 is KGHSH and CDR2 LQKENI. This CDR3 has 16 residues. V lost 3 bases to trimming and J lost 6 bases, with 18 bases between them. For the CDR3, the DNA is TGTGCCAGCTCACCGCTCGGGCTTCAAGGGAGTCAGCCCCAGCATTTT. It specifies CASSPLGLQGSQPQHF.

The chain joins TRBV29-1 to TRBJ1-2, with D unresolved. V lost 7 bases to trimming and J lost 5 bases, with 20 bases between them. CDR3 length equals 14 residues. CDR1 is SQVTM, CDR2 ANQGSEA, per germline. CDR3 in DNA: TGCAGCGGAATAGAGACGGCGGGCCGGTATGGCTACACCTTC. Translation: CSGIETAGRYGYTF.

The rearrangement joins TRBV28 to TRBJ2-7; D is perhaps TRBD1 (6 bases). There are 16 residues in the CDR3. CDR1 is MDHEN and CDR2 is SYDVKM in the germline V gene. Trimming shortened V by 1 base and J by 8 bases, and 21 bases separated the two germline ends. The CDR3 coding sequence is TGTGCCAGCAGTTTATACGTGTCCGGGGACAAATATCAGCAGTACTTC. It translates to CASSLYVSGDKYQQYF.

The chain employs TRBV2 and TRBJ1-3; 7 nucleotides match TRBD1. With 6 bases clipped from V and 2 bases from J, the junction kept 7 bases outside the gene matches. Germline V gene data show CDR1 as SNHLY and CDR2 as FYNNEI. The CDR3 consists of 15 residues. The CDR3 loop is CASSETGRTGNTIYF. As DNA, the CDR3 is TGTGCCAGCAGCGAGACAGGGCGAACTGGAAACACCATATATTTT.

The V gene is TRBV28, the J gene TRBJ1-2, with D perhaps TRBD1 (5 bases). Germline-derived CDR1 and CDR2 are MDHEN and SYDVKM. The V end was cut by 6 bases, the J end by 5 bases, with 10 bases between. CDR3 length: 12 amino acids. The CDR3, as DNA: TGTGCCAGCAGCAGCGACAGTTATGGCTACACCTTC. Translating gives CASSSDSYGYTF.

This chain connects TRBV5-6 to TRBJ2-2; 11 nucleotides match TRBD1. Germline CDR1 reads SGHDT; CDR2 reads YYEEEE. The ends lost 4 bases at V and 1 base at J; junction bases unmatched: 3. The CDR3 contains 16 residues. CDR3 sequence: CASSRTGGLNTGELFF. The CDR3, as DNA: TGTGCCAGCAGCAGGACAGGGGGCCTGAACACCGGGGAGCTGTTTTTT. Variable domain in full (rest from reference TRBV5-6 and TRBJ2-2): DAGVTQSPTHLIKTRGQQVTLRCSPKSGHDTVSWYQQALGQGPQFIFQYYEEEERQRGNFPDRFSGHQFPNYSSELNVNALLLGDSALYLCASSRTGGLNTGELFFGEGSRLTVL.

The gene calls are TRBV4-1 and TRBJ2-1; possible D gene TRBD2, 5 bases. The V end lost 0 bases, the J end lost 8 bases, and 11 bases lay between the germline ends. Germline V gene sequence: CDR1 MGHRA, CDR2 YSYEKL. This CDR3 has 14 residues. CDR3 sequence reads: CASSQDAGNDEQFF. The CDR3 nucleotides are TGCGCCAGCAGCCAAGACGCCGGGAATGATGAGCAGTTCTTC.

This sequence joins TRBV28 and TRBJ1-1; TRBD1 might be the D (6 bases). Trimming shortened V by 9 bases and J by 5 bases, and 13 bases separated the two germline ends. Per the germline V gene, CDR1 is MDHEN and CDR2 is SYDVKM. CDR3 length: 12 residues. The CDR3 DNA is TGTGCCAGTTGGACAGAACCAACTGAAGCTTTCTTT. This translates into CASWTEPTEAFF.

The chain combines TRBV29-1 with TRBJ2-7; TRBD2 agrees at 7 bases. After removal of 2 bases from V and 0 bases from J, the junction contained 1 base not matched to a gene. The CDR3 covers 13 residues. Germline CDR1 and CDR2: SQVTM and ANQGSEA. The CDR3 here is CSVELADSYEQYF. DNA for the CDR3: TGCAGCGTTGAACTAGCGGACTCCTACGAGCAGTACTTC.

This chain uses TRBV30 with TRBJ1-2; a weak D match, TRBD1 (5 bases). The CDR3 spans 13 residues. V lost 0 bases, J lost 7 bases, and 12 bases lay in between. Germline CDR1 is GTSNPN and CDR2 is SVGIG (reference sequence). The CDR3 bases are TGTGCCTGGAGTGTATTGGGGGGGAGTGGCTACACCTTC. This sequence encodes CAWSVLGGSGYTF.

This clone has just one count. The chain recombines TRBV30 with TRBJ1-2; D is unresolved. V was cut by 0 bases and J by 0 bases, with 14 bases left in between. The CDR3 covers 16 residues. Germline values: CDR1 GTSNPN, CDR2 SVGIG (reference sequence). The CDR3 sequence is CAWSVLATISNYGYTF. The CDR3, as DNA: TGTGCCTGGAGTGTATTAGCGACAATCTCTAACTATGGCTACACCTTC.

The CDR3 sequence is CATSRKQGAGNIQYF. CDR3 DNA: TGTGCCACCAGCAGAAAACAGGGGGCAGGGAACATTCAGTACTTC. V and J are TRBV15 and TRBJ2-4; 9 bases line up with TRBD1. Germline lookup yields CDR1 LNHNV and CDR2 YYDKDF (reference sequence). The CDR3 sequence is 15 residues long. V was clipped by 2 bases and J by 7 bases; unmatched bases: 6.

This rearrangement joins TRBV5-1 to TRBJ1-1, with D hard to call. V was clipped by 0 bases and J by 4 bases, with 7 bases between them. Germline V gives CDR1 SGHRS, CDR2 YFSETQ. CDR3 length: 13 amino acids. Written as DNA, the CDR3 is TGCGCCAGCAGCTTGGAGTACAGCACTGAAGCTTTCTTT. Translated, it gives CASSLEYSTEAFF.

V is TRBV28 and J is TRBJ1-5, with 8 positions matching TRBD1. The CDR3 is made up of 17 amino acids. After removal of 2 bases from V and 3 bases from J, the junction contained 9 bases not matched to a gene. Germline V gene lookup returns CDR1 MDHEN and CDR2 SYDVKM. The CDR3 region is CASSLVWAGGVNQPQHF. The CDR3 nucleotides read TGTGCCAGCAGTTTAGTTTGGGCAGGGGGCGTCAATCAGCCCCAGCATTTT.

This chain joins TRBV5-4 and TRBJ2-1; perhaps TRBD1 as D (6 bases). Germline V gene data show CDR1 as SGHNT and CDR2 as YYREEE (reference sequence). CDR3 length equals 14 residues. Deletions cut 4 bases from V and 4 bases from J, with 12 bases between. CDR3 loop: CASSAGTYYNEQFF. The CDR3 DNA reads TGTGCCAGCAGCGCTGGGACATATTACAATGAGCAGTTCTTC.

The CDR3 sequence is CASSLAGDDTEAFF. The CDR3 DNA is TGTGCCAGCAGCTTAGCAGGGGATGACACTGAAGCTTTCTTT. The chain links TRBV11-2 to TRBJ1-1; a weak D match, TRBD1 (6 bases). The CDR3 loop spans 14 amino acids. CDR1 SGHAT and CDR2 FQNNGV come from the germline V gene. The V gene lost 1 base and the J gene lost 3 bases, with 9 bases spanning the gap.